One sample yielded the 8 T cell receptor beta chains listed below, sequenced in a study of cytomegalovirus exposure and HLA in healthy donors. The primer mix had 60 Vbeta and 13 Jbeta primers. The data were produced by immunoSEQ multiplex PCR, yet TCRdb's version contains in-frame clones alone and is incomplete. Seen here are under 200,000 clones, about 63% observed once, and the top ten hold 2.5% to 3.5%. The sequencing input was PBMCs. The receptors derive from a woman in her thirties or forties in good health and CMV-seropositive.

The chain links TRBV7-2 to TRBJ2-3; tentative D call: TRBD2 (6 bases). Germline V lookup: CDR1 SGHTA, CDR2 FQGNSA. This CDR3 is built from 17 residues. The V and J ends lost 1 base and 1 base respectively, with 15 bases between them. CDR3 amino acids: CASSLVPPGTGTDTQYF. CDR3 sequence (DNA): TGTGCCAGCAGCTTAGTCCCCCCCGGGACTGGCACAGATACGCAGTATTTT.

This chain links TRBV30 with TRBJ2-1, with D possibly TRBD1 on 6 matching bases. There are 16 residues in the CDR3. Germline V gives CDR1 GTSNPN, CDR2 SVGIG (reference sequence). Deletions cut 3 bases from V and 0 bases from J, with 15 bases between. This CDR3 is CAWRRTEYSSYNEQFF. CDR3 bases: TGTGCCTGGAGAAGGACAGAATACAGCTCCTACAATGAGCAGTTCTTC.

The rearrangement links TRBV6-6 to TRBJ2-2; 9 bases are a match to TRBD2. This CDR3 is built from 15 residues. The V gene end was trimmed by 7 bases and the J gene end by 1 base; junction bases not matched to a gene: 4. Germline V CDR1 and CDR2: MNHNY, SVGAGI (reference sequence). Here the CDR3 DNA reads TGTGCCAGCATTCCTAGCGGGGTGAACACCGGGGAGCTGTTTTTT. Protein sequence: CASIPSGVNTGELFF.

V gene TRBV2 combines with J gene TRBJ2-7, with D perhaps TRBD2 (5 bases). V lost 6 bases and J lost 5, with 14 bases in between. Germline V gene sequence: CDR1 SNHLY, CDR2 FYNNEI. CDR3 length: 13 amino acids. DNA of the CDR3: TGTGCCAGCAGCGGGGAACTTAACCACGAGCAGTACTTC. Translated, it gives CASSGELNHEQYF.

The DNA of the CDR3 is TGTGCCAGCAGCGCGGGGACCACAGGGGGCTCTGGAAACACCATATATTTT. Encoded protein: CASSAGTTGGSGNTIYF. The gene calls are TRBV7-9 and TRBJ1-3, with 8 bases that match TRBD1. This CDR3 contains 17 residues. Trimming cost V 5 bases and J 0 bases; bases outside gene matches: 9. Germline-derived CDR1 and CDR2 are SEHNR and FQNEAQ (reference sequence).

The rearrangement uses TRBV4-1 and TRBJ2-1; no firm D call. There are 12 residues in the CDR3. V was trimmed by 0 bases and J by 8 bases, leaving 5 bases between them. Germline V gene sequence: CDR1 MGHRA, CDR2 YSYEKL. The chain's CDR3 is CASSQEEDEQFF. In nucleotides, the CDR3 is TGCGCCAGCAGCCAAGAAGAGGATGAGCAGTTCTTC.

This clone was counted only a few times. This chain connects TRBV18 to TRBJ1-1; a weak D match, TRBD1 (6 bases). V was trimmed by 1 base and J by 6 bases, leaving 15 bases between them. The germline V gene encodes CDR1 KGHSH and CDR2 LQKENI. The CDR3 has 15 amino acids. The CDR3 loop reads CASSPQGTGMAEAFF. CDR3 coding DNA: TGTGCCAGCTCACCACAGGGTACAGGGATGGCTGAAGCTTTCTTT.

This clone showed up just a few times. The rearrangement links TRBV7-2 to TRBJ2-3; no firm D call. V shed 3 bases and J shed 0 bases, with 7 bases lying between them. CDR3 size: 14 residues. CDR1 is SGHTA, CDR2 FQGNSA, per germline. The CDR3 loop is CASSFFSSTDTQYF. The CDR3 region has the DNA TGTGCCAGCAGCTTCTTTTCTAGCACAGATACGCAGTATTTT.